The 25 T cell receptor beta chains presented below share a single source sample, sequenced in a study of cytomegalovirus exposure and HLA in healthy donors. Some clones are missing from TCRdb's copy, which holds only in-frame ones; the method was immunoSEQ multiplex PCR. The top ten hold 1.1% of the sample, which has approximately 97,000 clones, around 93% seen once. Sequencing input: PBMCs. The receptors derive from a woman aged 25 to 39 in good health and CMV-seropositive.

This clone was counted once. The chain recombines TRBV11-2 with TRBJ2-1, with a possible D match to TRBD2 (5 bases). The CDR3 totals 17 residues. V was cut by 0 bases and J by 4 bases, with 16 bases left in between. Germline V gene lookup returns CDR1 SGHAT and CDR2 FQNNGV. The CDR3 coding sequence is TGTGCCAGCAGCTTAGATGCGCGGAGGCTCCCGTACAATGAGCAGTTCTTC. It specifies CASSLDARRLPYNEQFF.

The table lists this clone with a count of one. The chain couples TRBV19 to TRBJ2-1, with 8 bases identical to TRBD2. V gave up 9 bases and J gave up 6 bases; unmatched junction bases: 13. Germline V gene lookup returns CDR1 LNHDA and CDR2 SQIVND (reference sequence). This CDR3 comprises 15 residues. The CDR3 nucleotides read TGTGCCAGCCAGGACCTAGGCGGGAGGATCAATGAGCAGTTCTTC. The encoded protein is CASQDLGGRINEQFF.

The rearrangement links TRBV14 to TRBJ2-4, with 8 bases lining up with TRBD1. The CDR3 runs to 17 residues. The V segment lost 0 bases and the J segment 0 bases; nucleotides outside the gene matches: 4. Germline values: CDR1 SGHDN, CDR2 FVKESK. The CDR3 protein is CASSQEAGGIAKNIQYF. The DNA of the CDR3 is TGTGCCAGCAGCCAAGAGGCAGGGGGCATAGCCAAAAACATTCAGTACTTC. Full variable domain (remainder filled in from reference TRBV14 and TRBJ2-4): EAGVTQFPSHSVIEKGQTVTLRCDPISGHDNLYWYRRVMGKEIKFLLHFVKESKQDESGMPNNRFLAERTGGTYSTLKVQPAELEDSGVYFCASSQEAGGIAKNIQYFGAGTRLSVL.

The J gene is TRBJ2-3, the V gene TRBV19; D may be TRBD1 (6 bases). With 0 bases removed from V and 0 bases from J, the gap between germline ends came to 13 bases. The germline CDR1 and CDR2 sequences are LNHDA and SQIVND (reference sequence). The CDR3 spans 17 residues. Written as DNA, the CDR3 is TGTGCCAGTAGTATAGATCGGAGAGGGGGAAGCACAGATACGCAGTATTTT. It translates to CASSIDRRGGSTDTQYF. The whole variable domain, remainder taken from reference TRBV19 and TRBJ2-3, is DGGITQSPKYLFRKEGQNVTLSCEQNLNHDAMYWYRQDPGQGLRLIYYSQIVNDFQKGDIAEGYSVSREKKESFPLTVTSAQKNPTAFYLCASSIDRRGGSTDTQYFGPGTRLTVL.

The chain uses TRBV7-2 and TRBJ2-1; TRBD1 aligns across 7 bases. This CDR3 spans 13 amino acids. The ends lost 4 bases at V and 9 bases at J; junction bases unmatched: 6. Germline V gene data show CDR1 as SGHTA and CDR2 as FQGNSA. The CDR3 bases are TGTGCCAGCAGCTACGACAGGGTAAGTGAGCAGTTCTTC. It is translated as CASSYDRVSEQFF.

The gene calls are TRBV5-6 and TRBJ2-7; 8 bases are shared with TRBD2. The CDR3 contains 13 residues. J gave up 7 bases and V 0 bases, and 3 bases lay outside the gene matches. The germline V gene encodes CDR1 SGHDT and CDR2 YYEEEE. CDR3 in DNA: TGTGCCAGCAGCTTGGGACTAGCGAGTGAGCAGTACTTC. Translation: CASSLGLASEQYF.

J is TRBJ1-2 and V is TRBV4-1, with a tentative D call TRBD1 (6 bases). The CDR3 extends over 13 amino acids. Germline-derived CDR1 and CDR2 are MGHRA and YSYEKL. V dropped 1 base and J dropped 7 bases, with 10 bases sitting between them. The CDR3 region is CASSQVDSSGYTF. As DNA, the CDR3 is TGCGCCAGCAGCCAAGTGGACAGCTCTGGCTACACCTTC.

The gene calls are TRBV27 and TRBJ1-3, with D perhaps TRBD1 (6 bases). Trimming stripped 2 bases from V and 4 bases from J, with 9 bases between. CDR3 length: 14 residues. Germline CDR1 reads MNHEY; CDR2 reads SMNVEV (reference sequence). The DNA of the CDR3 is TGTGCCAGCAGTTTACAGGGGCACGGAAACACCATATATTTT. Amino acid sequence: CASSLQGHGNTIYF.

This clone was detected a few times. The rearrangement links TRBV28 to TRBJ1-2, with D tentatively TRBD1 (6 bases). Between the trimmed V and J ends, which lost 7 bases and 8 bases, there was a span of 14 bases. CDR3 length: 12 amino acids. CDR1 and CDR2 (germline): MDHEN, SYDVKM. The CDR3 sequence: CASTTGSLGYTF. CDR3 nucleotides: TGTGCCAGCACTACAGGGAGTTTAGGCTACACCTTC.

The J gene is TRBJ1-1, the V gene TRBV15, with 8 bases that match TRBD1. CDR1 and CDR2 (germline): LNHNV, YYDKDF (reference sequence). The CDR3 runs to 18 residues. V shed 0 bases, J shed 0 bases, and the junction held 9 bases outside the gene matches. The CDR3 coding sequence is TGTGCCACCAGCAGAGACTCCGTGGACAGGGAGATGAACACTGAAGCTTTCTTT. This encodes CATSRDSVDREMNTEAFF.

This clone showed up just once. The limits of the CDR3 on the DNA are not certain, so only TCRdb's listed CDR3 is given. The rearrangement links TRBV2 to TRBJ2-3; no check of the table's D call, TRBD2, against the DNA was made. 17 amino acids form the CDR3, both terminal residues included. CDR1 and CDR2 (germline): SNHLY, FYNNEI. The CDR3 reads CASSDGTPIPLWDTQYF.

The V and J genes are TRBV28 and TRBJ1-5; D possibly corresponds to TRBD1 (5 bases). The V and J ends lost 3 bases and 2 bases respectively, with 14 bases between them. Germline values: CDR1 MDHEN, CDR2 SYDVKM. CDR3 length: 16 residues. The CDR3 DNA follows: TGTGCCAGCAGTTTGTTCGGAGGGGTCGGCAATCAGCCCCAGCATTTT. Encoded protein: CASSLFGGVGNQPQHF.

This rearrangement joins TRBV19 to TRBJ2-1; tentatively, D is TRBD2 (6 bases). CDR1 and CDR2 (germline): LNHDA, SQIVND (reference sequence). The V end lost 4 bases, the J end lost 9 bases, and 25 bases lay between the germline ends. There are 17 residues in the CDR3. The CDR3 loop is CASSRGIAVNPASEQFF. CDR3 coding DNA: TGTGCCAGTAGTAGAGGGATAGCGGTCAACCCGGCCAGTGAGCAGTTCTTC.

This clone was seen only a few times. The chain links TRBV28 to TRBJ2-7; D is perhaps TRBD2 (6 bases). This CDR3 is 13 amino acids long. CDR1 and CDR2 (germline): MDHEN, SYDVKM. V was clipped by 7 bases and J by 3 bases, with 13 bases between them. In DNA, the CDR3 is TGTGCCAGCACCCTTCGGCGGGACTACGAGCAGTACTTC. It specifies CASTLRRDYEQYF.

This clone came up once. This sequence joins TRBV10-1 and TRBJ2-7; no reliable D call. The CDR3 contains 12 residues. Per germline, CDR1 WNHNN and CDR2 SYGVQD (reference sequence). The germline V and J ends were trimmed by 8 bases and 2 bases, with 10 bases remaining between them. CDR3 sequence: CASPGCPYEQYF. CDR3 in DNA: TGCGCCAGCCCCGGGTGCCCCTACGAGCAGTACTTC.

The chain links TRBV5-1 to TRBJ2-1; TRBD2 agrees at 8 bases. Looked up from germline, CDR1 is SGHRS and CDR2 is YFSETQ. The CDR3 is 14 residues long. V gave up 4 bases and J gave up 1 base; unmatched junction bases: 1. The CDR3 coding sequence is TGCGCCAGCAGCGGCGGGGGGTCCTACAATGAGCAGTTCTTC. Protein product: CASSGGGSYNEQFF.

This rearrangement joins TRBV20-1 to TRBJ2-1; D might be TRBD1 (5 bases). This CDR3 is built from 10 residues. Trimming pared 6 bases from V and 8 bases from J, leaving 8 bases between. CDR1 is DFQATT and CDR2 is SNEGSKA in the germline V gene (reference sequence). The CDR3 sequence is CSAGVHEQFF. The DNA of the CDR3 is TGCAGTGCAGGGGTCCATGAGCAGTTCTTC.

The chain employs TRBV5-1 and TRBJ2-1; 10 positions match TRBD1. Germline V gene lookup returns CDR1 SGHRS and CDR2 YFSETQ. The CDR3 totals 16 residues. J lost 9 bases, V lost 3 bases, and 12 bases had no gene match. CDR3 coding DNA: TGCGCCAGCAGCTCATACTCTGGGACAGGGGTTAGTGAGCAGTTCTTC. Its protein is CASSSYSGTGVSEQFF.

This clone was picked up one time. The V and J genes are TRBV7-9 and TRBJ2-2, with 8 bases identical to TRBD1. Germline V gene sequence: CDR1 SEHNR, CDR2 FQNEAQ (reference sequence). The CDR3 contains 14 residues. V gave up 5 bases and J gave up 4 bases; unmatched junction bases: 3. The CDR3 DNA reads TGTGCCAGCAGCCCTGGGACAGGCACCGGGGAGCTGTTTTTT. It encodes CASSPGTGTGELFF.

The chain links TRBV5-1 to TRBJ2-1; 9 bases align to TRBD2. In germline, CDR1 is SGHRS, CDR2 YFSETQ. J lost 5 bases, V lost 6 bases, and 9 bases had no gene match. The CDR3 extends over 15 amino acids. The CDR3 DNA reads as TGCGCCAGCACCCGGACTAGCGTTCCGGACAATGAGCAGTTCTTC. Translation gives CASTRTSVPDNEQFF.

The chain links TRBV5-4 to TRBJ2-5; 8 positions agree with TRBD1. The J call may be wrong; the DNA end is better matched by TRBJ2-7. Germline CDR1 SGHNT, CDR2 YYREEE (reference sequence). This CDR3 contains 16 residues. The CDR3 DNA is TGTGCCAGCCGGACATGGGGGACAGGCCTCAGTTACGAGCAGTACTTC. It yields the protein CASRTWGTGLSYEQYF.

The rearrangement uses TRBV19 and TRBJ1-5; weak D call: TRBD1 (5 bases). This CDR3 spans 13 amino acids. The V and J ends lost 3 bases and 5 bases respectively, with 8 bases between them. Germline CDR1 LNHDA, CDR2 SQIVND (reference sequence). The CDR3 DNA is TGTGCCAGTAGTATCGTAGGGGATCAGCCCCAGCATTTT. It specifies CASSIVGDQPQHF. Combining the CDR3 with reference TRBV19 and TRBJ1-5 gives the whole variable domain DGGITQSPKYLFRKEGQNVTLSCEQNLNHDAMYWYRQDPGQGLRLIYYSQIVNDFQKGDIAEGYSVSREKKESFPLTVTSAQKNPTAFYLCASSIVGDQPQHFGDGTRLSIL.

The V call is TRBV4-3, the J call TRBJ1-5; D is possibly TRBD1 (5 bases). The CDR3 length is 15 residues. Trimming stripped 0 bases from V and 7 bases from J, with 13 bases between. Germline V gives CDR1 LGHNA, CDR2 YSLEER. CDR3 sequence (DNA): TGCGCCAGCAGCCAAGATTGGGGCGCTGGGCAGCCCCAGCATTTT. As protein: CASSQDWGAGQPQHF.

The chain is built from TRBV9 and TRBJ1-1; D gene ambiguous. The CDR3 sequence is 15 residues long. Trimming removed 4 bases at V and 0 bases at J, with 13 bases between. Germline CDR1 reads SGDLS; CDR2 reads YYNGEE. The CDR3 is CASSSLRGLNTEAFF. The CDR3 DNA is TGTGCCAGCAGCTCCCTTCGGGGTTTGAACACTGAAGCTTTCTTT.

The V gene is TRBV7-2, the J gene TRBJ2-5; 12 positions agree with TRBD2. With 7 bases clipped from V and 7 bases from J, the junction kept 10 bases outside the gene matches. The CDR3 runs 15 residues. CDR1 and CDR2 from the germline V gene are SGHTA and FQGNSA. The CDR3 region has the DNA TGTGCCAGCACCCCGACTAGCGGGAGTCTTGTGACCCAGTACTTC. Protein product: CASTPTSGSLVTQYF.